This T cell receptor (beta chain) stems from a study of memory CD4+ T cells and cytomegalovirus serostatus. The sort gate was single viable CD3+CD4+CD8-CD45RO+ cells for memory CD4+ T cells. TCRdb keeps only in-frame clones here, not all; method: immunoSEQ multiplex PCR. In the table there are 45,000 to 50,000 clones, roughly 73% of which are singletons. Worth noting for this clone: Antigen unknown.

Whole-study findings and limits: CMV serostatus prediction reached median AUC approximately 0.95, or 0.91 with US-trained model.

From germline, CDR1 is MNHEY and CDR2 SVGAGI. V was pared by 2 bases and J by 2 bases, with 12 bases between. The CDR3 sequence is 15 residues long. V and J are TRBV6-5 and TRBJ1-2, with D perhaps TRBD1 (6 bases). Sample: memory CD4+ T cells from blood. The clonotype comes from an adult in good health and CMV-seronegative. The CDR3 is CASSYGQGPNYGYTF. The CDR3 coding sequence is TGTGCCAGCAGTTACGGTCAGGGGCCCAACTATGGCTACACCTTC.